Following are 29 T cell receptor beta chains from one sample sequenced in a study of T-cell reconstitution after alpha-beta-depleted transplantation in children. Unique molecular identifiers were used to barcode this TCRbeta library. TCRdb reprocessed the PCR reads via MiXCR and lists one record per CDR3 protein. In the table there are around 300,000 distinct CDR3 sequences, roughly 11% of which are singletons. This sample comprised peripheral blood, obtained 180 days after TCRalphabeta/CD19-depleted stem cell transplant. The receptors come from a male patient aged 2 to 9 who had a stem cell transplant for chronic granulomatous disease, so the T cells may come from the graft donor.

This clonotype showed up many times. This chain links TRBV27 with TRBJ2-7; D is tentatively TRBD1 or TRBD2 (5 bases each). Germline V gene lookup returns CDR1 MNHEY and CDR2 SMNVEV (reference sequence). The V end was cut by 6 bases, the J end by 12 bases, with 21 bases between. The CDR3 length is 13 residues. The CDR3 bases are TGTGCCAGCAGCCTTAGTGGGACCCAGACCCCGTACTTC. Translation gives CASSLSGTQTPYF.

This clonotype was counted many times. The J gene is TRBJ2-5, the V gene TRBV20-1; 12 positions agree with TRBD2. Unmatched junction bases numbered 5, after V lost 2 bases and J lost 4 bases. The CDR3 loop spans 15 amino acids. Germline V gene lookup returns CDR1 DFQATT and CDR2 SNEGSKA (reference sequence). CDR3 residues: CSARLAGGGAETQYF. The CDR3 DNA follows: TGCAGTGCTAGACTAGCGGGAGGGGGGGCAGAGACCCAGTACTTC.

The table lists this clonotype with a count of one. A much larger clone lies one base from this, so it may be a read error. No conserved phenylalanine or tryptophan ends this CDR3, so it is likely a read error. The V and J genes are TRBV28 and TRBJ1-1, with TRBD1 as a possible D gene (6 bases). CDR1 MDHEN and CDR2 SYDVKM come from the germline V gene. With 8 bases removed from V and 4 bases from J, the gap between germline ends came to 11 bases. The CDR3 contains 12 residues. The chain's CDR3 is CASGGGPTEAFS. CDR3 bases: TGTGCCAGCGGTGGGGGGCCCACTGAAGCTTTCTCT.

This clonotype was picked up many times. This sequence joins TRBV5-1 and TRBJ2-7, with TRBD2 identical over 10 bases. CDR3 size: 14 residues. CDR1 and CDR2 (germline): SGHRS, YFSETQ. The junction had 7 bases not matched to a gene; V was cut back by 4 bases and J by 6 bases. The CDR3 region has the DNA TGCGCCAGCAGCCCGGAGCGGGGGGGCCTCGAGCAGTACTTC. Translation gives CASSPERGGLEQYF.

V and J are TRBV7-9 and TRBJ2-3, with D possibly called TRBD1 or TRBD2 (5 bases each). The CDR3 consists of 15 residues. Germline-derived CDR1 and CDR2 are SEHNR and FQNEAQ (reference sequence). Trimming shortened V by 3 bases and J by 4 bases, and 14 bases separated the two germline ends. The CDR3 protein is CASSFEGRIADTQYF. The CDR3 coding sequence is TGTGCCAGCAGCTTCGAGGGGCGCATCGCAGATACGCAGTATTTT.

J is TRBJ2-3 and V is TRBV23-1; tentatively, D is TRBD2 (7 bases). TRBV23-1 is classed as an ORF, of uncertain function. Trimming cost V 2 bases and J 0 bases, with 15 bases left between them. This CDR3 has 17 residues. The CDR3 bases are TGCGCCAGCAGTCAACTGGAGCGGGACAAGAGCACAGATACGCAGTATTTT. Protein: CASSQLERDKSTDTQYF.

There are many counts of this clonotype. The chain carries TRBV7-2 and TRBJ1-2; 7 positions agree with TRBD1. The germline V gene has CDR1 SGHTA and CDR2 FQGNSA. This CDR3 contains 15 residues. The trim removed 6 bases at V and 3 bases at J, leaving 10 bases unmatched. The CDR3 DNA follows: TGTGCCAGCAGTTATAGGGCAGGGGGGGACTATGGCTACACCTTC. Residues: CASSYRAGGDYGYTF.

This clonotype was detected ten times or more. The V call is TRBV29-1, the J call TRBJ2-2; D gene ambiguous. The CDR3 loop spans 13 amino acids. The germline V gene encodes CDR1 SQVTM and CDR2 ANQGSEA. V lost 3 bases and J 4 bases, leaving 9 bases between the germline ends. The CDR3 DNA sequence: TGCAGCGTTGACGGGTGGAGCACCGGGGAGCTGTTTTTT. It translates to CSVDGWSTGELFF.

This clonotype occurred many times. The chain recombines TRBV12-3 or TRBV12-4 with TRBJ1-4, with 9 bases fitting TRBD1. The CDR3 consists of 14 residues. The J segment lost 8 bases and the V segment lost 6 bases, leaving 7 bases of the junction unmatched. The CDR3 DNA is TGTGCCAGCAGGCCACAGGGGGCGCGGGAAAAACTGTTTTTT. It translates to CASRPQGAREKLFF.

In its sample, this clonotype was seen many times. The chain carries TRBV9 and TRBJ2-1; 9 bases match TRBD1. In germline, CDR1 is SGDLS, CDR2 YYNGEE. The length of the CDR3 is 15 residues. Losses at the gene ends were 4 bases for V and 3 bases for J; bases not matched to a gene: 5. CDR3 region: CASSRQGGDYNEQFF. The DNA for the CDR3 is TGTGCCAGCAGCCGACAGGGGGGGGACTACAATGAGCAGTTCTTC.

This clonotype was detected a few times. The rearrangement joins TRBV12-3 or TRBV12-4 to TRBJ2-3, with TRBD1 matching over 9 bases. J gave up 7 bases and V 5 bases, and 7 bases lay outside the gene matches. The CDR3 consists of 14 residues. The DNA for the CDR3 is TGTGCCAGCAGTCCCACAGGGGGCGCGAATACGCAGTATTTT. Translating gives CASSPTGGANTQYF.

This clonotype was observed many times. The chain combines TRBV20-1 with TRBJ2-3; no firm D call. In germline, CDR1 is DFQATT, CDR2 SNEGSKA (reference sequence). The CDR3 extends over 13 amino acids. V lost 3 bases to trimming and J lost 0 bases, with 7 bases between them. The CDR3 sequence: CSASTSSTDTQYF. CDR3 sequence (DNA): TGCAGTGCTAGTACTTCGAGCACAGATACGCAGTATTTT.

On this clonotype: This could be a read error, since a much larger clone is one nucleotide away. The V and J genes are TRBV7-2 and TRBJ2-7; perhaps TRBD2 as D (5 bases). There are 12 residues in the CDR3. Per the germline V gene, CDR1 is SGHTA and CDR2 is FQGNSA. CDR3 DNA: TGTGCCAGCAGCTTAACTAGTATCGAGCTGTACTTC. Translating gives CASSLTSIELYF.

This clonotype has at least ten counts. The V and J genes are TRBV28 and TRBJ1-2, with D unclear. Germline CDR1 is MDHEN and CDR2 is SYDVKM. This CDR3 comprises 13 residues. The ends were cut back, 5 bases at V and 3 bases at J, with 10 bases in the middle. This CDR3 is CASSVEWDYGYTF. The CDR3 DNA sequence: TGTGCCAGCAGTGTGGAATGGGACTATGGCTACACCTTC.

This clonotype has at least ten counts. CDR3 loop: CSVGWAGGPQETQYF. CDR3 nucleotides: TGCAGCGTTGGATGGGCGGGAGGGCCCCAAGAGACCCAGTACTTC. The chain has TRBV29-1 and TRBJ2-5; the match to TRBD2 covers 9 bases. Germline CDR1 reads SQVTM; CDR2 reads ANQGSEA. This CDR3 contains 15 residues. The ends lost 4 bases at V and 1 base at J; junction bases unmatched: 7.

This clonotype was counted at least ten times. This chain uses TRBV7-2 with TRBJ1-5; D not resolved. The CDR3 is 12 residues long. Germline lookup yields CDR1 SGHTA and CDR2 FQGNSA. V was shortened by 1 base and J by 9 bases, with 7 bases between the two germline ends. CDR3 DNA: TGTGCCAGCAGCTTAGACCCCGGGCCCCAGCATTTT. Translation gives CASSLDPGPQHF. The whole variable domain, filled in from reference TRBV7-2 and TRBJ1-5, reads GAGVSQSPSNKVTEKGKDVELRCDPISGHTALYWYRQSLGQGLEFLIYFQGNSAPDKSGLPSDRFSAERTGGSVSTLTIQRTQQEDSAVYLCASSLDPGPQHFGDGTRLSIL.

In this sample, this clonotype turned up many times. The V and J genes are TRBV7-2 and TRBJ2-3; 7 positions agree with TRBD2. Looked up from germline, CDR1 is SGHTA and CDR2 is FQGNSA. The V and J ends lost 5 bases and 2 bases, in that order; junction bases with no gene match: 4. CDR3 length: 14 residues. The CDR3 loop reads CASSLSGPTDTQYF. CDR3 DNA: TGTGCCAGCAGCCTTAGCGGGCCCACAGATACGCAGTATTTT.

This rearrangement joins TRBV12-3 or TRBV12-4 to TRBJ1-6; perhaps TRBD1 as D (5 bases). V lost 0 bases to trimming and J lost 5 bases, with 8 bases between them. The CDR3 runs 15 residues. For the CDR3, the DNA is TGTGCCAGCAGTTTAGCAGACAGAGATAATTCACCCCTCCACTTT. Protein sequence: CASSLADRDNSPLHF.

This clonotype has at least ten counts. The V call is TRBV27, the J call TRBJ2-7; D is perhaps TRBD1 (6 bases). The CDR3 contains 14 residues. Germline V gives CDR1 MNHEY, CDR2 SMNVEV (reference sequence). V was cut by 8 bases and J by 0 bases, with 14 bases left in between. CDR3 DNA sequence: TGTGCCAGCCTTCCGGGACATAACTCCTACGAGCAGTACTTC. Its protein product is CASLPGHNSYEQYF.

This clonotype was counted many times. CDR3 sequence: CSAETVQTNGYTF. The CDR3 DNA sequence: TGCAGTGCTGAGACGGTTCAGACTAATGGCTACACCTTC. V is TRBV20-1 and J is TRBJ1-2; D uncertain. CDR1 and CDR2 (germline): DFQATT, SNEGSKA (reference sequence). This CDR3 is built from 13 residues. Between the trimmed V and J ends, which lost 5 bases and 6 bases, there was a span of 16 bases.

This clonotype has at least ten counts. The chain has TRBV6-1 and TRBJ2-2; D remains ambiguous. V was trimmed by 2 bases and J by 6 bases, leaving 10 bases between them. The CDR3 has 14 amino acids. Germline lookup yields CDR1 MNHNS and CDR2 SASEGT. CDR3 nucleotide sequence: TGTGCCAGCAGTGAAATCCTTATGGCCGGGGAGCTGTTTTTT. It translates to CASSEILMAGELFF.

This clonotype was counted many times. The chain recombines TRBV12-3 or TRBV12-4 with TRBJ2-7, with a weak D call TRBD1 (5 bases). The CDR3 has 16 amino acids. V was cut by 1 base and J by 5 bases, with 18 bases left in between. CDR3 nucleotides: TGTGCCAGCAGTTTAGACGGCAGGGTATTAATCGACGAGCAGTACTTC. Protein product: CASSLDGRVLIDEQYF.

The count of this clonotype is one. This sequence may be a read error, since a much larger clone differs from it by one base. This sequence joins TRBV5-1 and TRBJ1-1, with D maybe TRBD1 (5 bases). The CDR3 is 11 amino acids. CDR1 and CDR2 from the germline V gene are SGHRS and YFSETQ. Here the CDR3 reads CASSKGPEVFF. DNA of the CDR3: TGCGCCAGCAGCAAGGGACCTGAAGTTTTCTTT.

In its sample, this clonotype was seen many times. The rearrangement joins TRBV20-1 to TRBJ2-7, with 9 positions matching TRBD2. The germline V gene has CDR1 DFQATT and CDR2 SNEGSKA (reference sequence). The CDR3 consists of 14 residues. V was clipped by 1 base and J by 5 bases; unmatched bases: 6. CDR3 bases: TGCAGTGCTAGAGGCGGGACTAGCAACCACGAGCAGTACTTC. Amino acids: CSARGGTSNHEQYF.

CDR3 sequence reads: CASSFDLGYEQYF. The DNA for the CDR3 is TGTGCCAGCTCCTTCGACCTTGGCTACGAGCAGTACTTC. This chain connects TRBV18 to TRBJ2-7; D call uncertain. Trimming left V 6 bases short and J 3 bases short, with 12 bases between. Germline CDR1 KGHSH, CDR2 LQKENI. This CDR3 has 13 residues.

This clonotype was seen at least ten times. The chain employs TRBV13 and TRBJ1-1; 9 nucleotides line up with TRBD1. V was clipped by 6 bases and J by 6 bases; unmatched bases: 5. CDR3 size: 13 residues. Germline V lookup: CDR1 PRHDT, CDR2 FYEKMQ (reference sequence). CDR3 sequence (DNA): TGTGCCAGCAGGTGGGACAGGGAGCCTGAAGCTTTCTTT. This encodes CASRWDREPEAFF.

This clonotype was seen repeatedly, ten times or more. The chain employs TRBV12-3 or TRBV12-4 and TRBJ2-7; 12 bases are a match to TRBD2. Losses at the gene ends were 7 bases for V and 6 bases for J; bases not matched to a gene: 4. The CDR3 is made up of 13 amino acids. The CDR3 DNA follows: TGTGCCAGCATACTAGCGGGAGGAGGCGAGCAGTACTTC. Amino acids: CASILAGGGEQYF.

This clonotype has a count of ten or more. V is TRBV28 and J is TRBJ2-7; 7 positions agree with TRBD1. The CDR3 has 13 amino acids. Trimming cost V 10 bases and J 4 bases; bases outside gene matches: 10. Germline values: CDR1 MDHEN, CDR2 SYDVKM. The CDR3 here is CATGQGERYEQYF. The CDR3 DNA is TGTGCCACCGGGCAGGGGGAGAGGTACGAGCAGTACTTC.

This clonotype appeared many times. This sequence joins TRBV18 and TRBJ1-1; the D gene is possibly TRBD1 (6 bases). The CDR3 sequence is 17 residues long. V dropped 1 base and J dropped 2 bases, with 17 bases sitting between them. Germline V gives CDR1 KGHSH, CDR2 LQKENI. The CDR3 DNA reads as TGTGCCAGCTCACCACTTATCTGGTTACAGGGTAACACTGAAGCTTTCTTT. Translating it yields CASSPLIWLQGNTEAFF.